This TCR beta chain is drawn from a study of T-cell memory formation after mild COVID-19. Via MiXCR, TCRdb re-called the 5' RACE reads, giving one row per CDR3 protein. The data hold hundreds of thousands of distinct CDR3 sequences, with 25% to 30% observed a single time. The receptor was isolated from an adult woman who had mild COVID-19 (a few samples of this study predate the infection). Cell type and time point are not known. Sequencing used PBMCs or a T cell subset sorted from them (not recorded which).

CDR3 nucleotide sequence: TGTGCCAGCAGCGCCTGGACTCTTCCAGATACGCAGTATTTT. This encodes CASSAWTLPDTQYF. J is TRBJ2-3 and V is TRBV9, with D perhaps TRBD2 (5 bases). The length of the CDR3 is 14 residues. In germline, CDR1 is SGDLS, CDR2 YYNGEE. V dropped 3 bases and J dropped 4 bases, with 12 bases sitting between them.